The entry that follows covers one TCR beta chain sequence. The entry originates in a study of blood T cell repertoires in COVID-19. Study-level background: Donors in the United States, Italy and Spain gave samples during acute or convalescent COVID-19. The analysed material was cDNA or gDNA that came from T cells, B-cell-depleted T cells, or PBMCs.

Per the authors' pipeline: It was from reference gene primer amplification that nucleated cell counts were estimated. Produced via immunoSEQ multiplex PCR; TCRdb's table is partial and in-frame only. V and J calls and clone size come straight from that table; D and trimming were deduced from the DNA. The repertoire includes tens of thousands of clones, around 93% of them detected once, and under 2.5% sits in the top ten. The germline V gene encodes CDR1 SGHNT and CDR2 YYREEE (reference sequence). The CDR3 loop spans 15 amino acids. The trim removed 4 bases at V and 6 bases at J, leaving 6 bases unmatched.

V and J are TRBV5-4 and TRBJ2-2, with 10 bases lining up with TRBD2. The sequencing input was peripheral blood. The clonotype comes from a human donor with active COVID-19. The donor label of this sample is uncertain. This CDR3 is CASSIASGGPGELFF. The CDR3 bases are TGTGCCAGCAGCATCGCTAGCGGGGGACCCGGGGAGCTGTTTTTT.